The entry below describes one T cell receptor (beta chain). Its cognate antigen is unknown. This sample was included in a study of vaccination and CD4 T cells after COVID-19. Across the study: Six males and four females constituted the convalescent cohort, two of whom were Hispanic. There were two doses of either BNT162b2 or mRNA-1273 vaccine given to participants.

The Oncomine TCR Beta short-read assay was applied to DNA of cultured CD4+ T cells. TCRdb called the PCR reads again in MiXCR, with one record for every CDR3 protein. The sample gives roughly 7,200 distinct CDR3 sequences, roughly a third of which show up once; roughly 30% is in the top ten. V shed 3 bases and J shed 2 bases, with 12 bases lying between them. Per the germline V gene, CDR1 is DFQATT and CDR2 is SNEGSKA (reference sequence). The CDR3 runs 14 residues. Treatment meaning: approximately nine-day PBMC culture with coronavirus spike peptide pools or control peptides (ViraFEST assay). During the years 2011-2018, before the COVID-19 pandemic, the unexposed donor's CD4+ T cells were collected.

This chain joins TRBV20-1 and TRBJ2-3; D uncertain. Sequenced material: CD4+ T cells from blood, cultured in vitro. The sequence was collected from a human donor in good health. The CDR3 region has the DNA TGCAGTGCTAGGTTCCCACTTCACACAGATACGCAGTATTTT. Protein product: CSARFPLHTDTQYF.